This T cell receptor beta chain was captured by sequencing in a study of vaccination effects on CD4 cells after COVID-19. Culture proceeded for nine to eleven days, and CD4+ T cells were then isolated. A word on this clone: Its antigen is still unknown.

Repertoires were generated with immunoSEQ multiplex PCR, while TCRdb's copy carries only in-frame clones and drops some. The table has tens of thousands of clones, about 73% seen once. Trimming shortened V by 3 bases and J by 3 bases, and 15 bases separated the two germline ends. Germline V gene sequence: CDR1 SGHTA, CDR2 FQGNSA. This CDR3 has 16 residues. Sequenced material: CD4+ T cells from PBMCs cultured without peptide, taken before COVID-19 vaccination. The V call is TRBV7-2, the J call TRBJ1-5; unclear D gene. This receptor was taken from a human donor who received a COVID-19 vaccine. The chain's CDR3 is CASSFVVGAFNQPQHF. In DNA, the CDR3 is TGTGCCAGCAGCTTTGTCGTCGGTGCCTTCAATCAGCCCCAGCATTTT. Supplemented by reference TRBV7-2 and TRBJ1-5, the full variable domain reads GAGVSQSPSNKVTEKGKDVELRCDPISGHTALYWYRQSLGQGLEFLIYFQGNSAPDKSGLPSDRFSAERTGGSVSTLTIQRTQQEDSAVYLCASSFVVGAFNQPQHFGDGTRLSIL.